This TCR beta chain is from a study of graft-versus-host responses after intestinal transplantation. Study-wide results and caveats: Among circulating GvH clones, peak levels were associated with early post-transplant declines in HvG clones.

This CDR3 spans 14 amino acids. CDR1 and CDR2 (germline): MGHRA, YSYEKL. V was clipped by 2 bases and J by 1 base, with 6 bases between them. Comments on this clone: Its antigen is not known.

TCRdb keeps only in-frame clones here, not all; method: immunoSEQ multiplex PCR. There are about 43,000 clones in the sample; less than 95% occur only once, and about 1.4% lies in the top ten. The sample here was PBMCs, taken around 330 days after intestinal transplant. This TCR derives from a human patient who received an intestinal transplant, so some T cells may come from the graft donor. This chain connects TRBV4-1 to TRBJ1-5; D is unresolved. For the CDR3, the DNA is TGCGCCAGCAGCCAACCGGACAGCAATCAGCCCCAGCATTTT. The encoded protein is CASSQPDSNQPQHF.